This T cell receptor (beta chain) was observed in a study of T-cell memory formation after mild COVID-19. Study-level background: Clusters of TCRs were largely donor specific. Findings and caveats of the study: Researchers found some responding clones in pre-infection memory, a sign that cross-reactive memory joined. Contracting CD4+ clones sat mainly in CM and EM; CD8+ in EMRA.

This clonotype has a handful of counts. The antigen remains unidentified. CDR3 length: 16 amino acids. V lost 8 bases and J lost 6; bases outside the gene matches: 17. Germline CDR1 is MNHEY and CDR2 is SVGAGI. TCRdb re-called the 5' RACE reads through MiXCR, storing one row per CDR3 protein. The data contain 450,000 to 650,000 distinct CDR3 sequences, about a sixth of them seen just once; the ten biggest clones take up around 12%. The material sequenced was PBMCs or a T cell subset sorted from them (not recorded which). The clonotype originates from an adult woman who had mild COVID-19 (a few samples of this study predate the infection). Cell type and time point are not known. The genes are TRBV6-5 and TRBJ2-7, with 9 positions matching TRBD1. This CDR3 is CASHEIAGTGISEQYF. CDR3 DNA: TGTGCCAGCCATGAGATCGCCGGGACAGGGATCTCCGAGCAGTACTTC.